Presented here are 9 T cell receptor beta chains from one specimen sequenced in a study of T cells in women clearing cervical HPV infection. Repertoires were generated with immunoSEQ multiplex PCR, while TCRdb's copy carries only in-frame clones and drops some. This sample contains 15,000 or so clones. Sequences were obtained from blood buffy coat. The receptors originated from a woman aged 18 to 69 with a cervical HPV16 infection that either progressed to CIN3+ or cleared (not recorded which).

The CDR3 DNA, read in part, is TGCGCCAGCAGCTACGGGAGGCAGGCCCAGGGGGAGACC. Translation gives CASSYGRQAQGET. The whole CDR3 is CASSYGRQAQGETQYF. This sequence joins TRBV5-1 and TRBJ2-5; TRBD2 is a possible D gene (7 bases). The read falls 3 residues short of the CDR3 end, and the missing part is taken from the germline J gene. Trimming removed 3 bases at V and 5 bases at J, with 20 bases between. Germline CDR1 and CDR2: SGHRS and YFSETQ. The CDR3 covers 16 residues.

Points on this clone: The sequenced fragment ends 3 residues before the CDR3 boundary, so the rest is inferred from the germline J gene. V gene TRBV7-6 combines with J gene TRBJ1-6; TRBD1 aligns across 7 bases. V lost 4 bases, J lost 1 base, and 7 bases stayed unmatched. The CDR3 consists of 17 residues. Germline V lookup: CDR1 SGHVS, CDR2 FNYEAQ. CDR3 sequence: CASSSGQLGSYNSPLHF. CDR3 DNA, as far as it was read: TGTGCCAGCAGCTCGGGACAGTTAGGTTCCTATAATTCACCC.

Remarks on this clone: The CDR3 end lies 3 residues beyond the end of the read and is filled in from the germline J gene. This chain connects TRBV28 to TRBJ2-3; possible D gene TRBD2, 6 bases. Germline CDR1 reads MDHEN; CDR2 reads SYDVKM. The CDR3 runs 14 residues. The V end lost 4 bases, the J end lost 7 bases, and 15 bases lay between the germline ends. CDR3 bases read: TGTGCCAGCAGTTCATACCGGGACTTCTATACG. Translated, it gives CASSSYRDFYT. The CDR3, in full, reads CASSSYRDFYTQYF.

The sequenced part of the CDR3 DNA is TGTGCCAGCAGCCAAGATGTTGGCAGACAAGAGACC. Its translation is CASSQDVGRQET. The whole CDR3 reads CASSQDVGRQETQYF. The chain employs TRBV14 and TRBJ2-5; no clear D gene. The read gets to within 3 residues of the CDR3 end, and the germline J gene fills in the rest. The V and J ends lost 0 bases and 2 bases respectively, with 10 bases between them. Germline V lookup: CDR1 SGHDN, CDR2 FVKESK. The length of the CDR3 is 15 residues.

As to this clone: The read halts 3 residues ahead of the CDR3 end, with the missing end drawn from the germline J gene. The chain links TRBV7-8 to TRBJ1-1; weak D call: TRBD1 (5 bases). This CDR3 spans 16 amino acids. Trimming stripped 0 bases from V and 0 bases from J, with 11 bases between. Per germline, CDR1 SGHVS and CDR2 FQNEAQ. The CDR3 spells CASSLANGGMNTEAFF. Incomplete CDR3 DNA: TGTGCCAGCAGCTTAGCGAATGGGGGGATGAACACTGAA.

Points on this clone: The read terminates 3 residues ahead of where the CDR3 ends, so the germline J gene completes it. The chain employs TRBV12-3 or TRBV12-4 and TRBJ2-1; 9 bases line up with TRBD1. This CDR3 contains 13 residues. Trimming cost V 5 bases and J 8 bases; bases outside gene matches: 4. The CDR3 here is CASSQTGGDEQFF. The DNA read from the CDR3 is TGTGCCAGCAGTCAAACAGGGGGCGATGAG.

Comment on this clone: Read coverage stops 3 residues before the CDR3 terminus; the germline J gene supplies the remainder. The rearrangement uses TRBV19 and TRBJ2-3, with 9 nucleotides matching TRBD2. CDR3 size: 16 residues. With 5 bases clipped from V and 6 bases from J, the junction kept 12 bases outside the gene matches. Germline V gene lookup returns CDR1 LNHDA and CDR2 SQIVND (reference sequence). The CDR3 loop reads CASSRGAGGPRDTQYF. CDR3 DNA, as far as it was read: TGTGCCAGTAGTCGGGGGGCGGGGGGGCCAAGGGATACG.

Concerning this clone: The CDR3 goes on 3 residues after the read ends, and that part is filled in from the germline J gene. The rearrangement links TRBV11-1 to TRBJ2-2; the D gene is possibly TRBD1 (5 bases). Trimming shortened V by 2 bases and J by 2 bases, and 9 bases separated the two germline ends. The CDR3 covers 15 residues. CDR1 SGHAT and CDR2 FQDESV come from the germline V gene (reference sequence). The sequenced CDR3 bases are TGTGCCAGCAGCTTACCTCAGGGAAACACCGGGGAG. It is translated as CASSLPQGNTGE. The whole CDR3 sequence reads CASSLPQGNTGELFF.

Notes on this clone: The read ends 3 residues early relative to the CDR3; the germline J gene fills the gap. The rearrangement uses TRBV6-2 or TRBV6-3 and TRBJ1-5; possible D gene TRBD1, 6 bases. This CDR3 spans 14 amino acids. Germline V gene data show CDR1 as MNHEY and CDR2 as SVGEGT. Deletions cut 2 bases from V and 6 bases from J, with 11 bases between. Partial CDR3 DNA: TGTGCCAGCAGTTACGGCAGGGGAACTCAGCCC. Amino acids: CASSYGRGTQP. In full, the CDR3 reads CASSYGRGTQPQHF.